This TCR beta chain was sequenced during a study of T cells expressing NK-cell markers. With the 5' RACE reads reprocessed, TCRdb shows one record per CDR3 protein and no DNA. The listing records around 21,000 distinct CDR3 sequences. The germline CDR1 and CDR2 sequences are DFQATT and SNEGSKA (reference sequence). This CDR3 comprises 13 residues. The receptor was derived from a man aged 18 to 69 in good health. This rearrangement joins TRBV20-1 to TRBJ1-1; the TCRdb call, TRBD1, lacks DNA for checking. The sample comprised blood T cells: a sorted CD56 or NKG2C T cell subset, CD4+ or CD8+ T cells, or bulk PBMC T cells (not recorded which). CDR3 sequence: CSATDSLGAEAFF.